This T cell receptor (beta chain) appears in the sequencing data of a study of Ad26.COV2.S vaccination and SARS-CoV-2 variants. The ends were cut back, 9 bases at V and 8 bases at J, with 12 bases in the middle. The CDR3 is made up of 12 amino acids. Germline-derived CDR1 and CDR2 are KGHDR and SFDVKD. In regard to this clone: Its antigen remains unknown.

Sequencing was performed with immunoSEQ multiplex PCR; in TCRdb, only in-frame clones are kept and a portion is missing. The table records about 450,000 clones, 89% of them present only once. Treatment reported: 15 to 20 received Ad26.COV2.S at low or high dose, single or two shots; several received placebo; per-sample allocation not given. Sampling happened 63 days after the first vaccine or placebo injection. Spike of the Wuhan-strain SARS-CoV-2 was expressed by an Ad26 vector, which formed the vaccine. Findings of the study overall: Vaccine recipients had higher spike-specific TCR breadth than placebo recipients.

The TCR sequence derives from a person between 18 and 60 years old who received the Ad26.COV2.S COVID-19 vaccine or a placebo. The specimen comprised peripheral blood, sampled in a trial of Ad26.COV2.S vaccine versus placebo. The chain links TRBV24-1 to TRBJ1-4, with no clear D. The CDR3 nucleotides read TGTGCCACCTCCGGCGGCAACGAAAAACTGTTTTTT. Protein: CATSGGNEKLFF.